This is a list of T cell receptor beta chains from one sample in a study of technical replicates of blood from several donors. Sequencing used immunoSEQ multiplex PCR; TCRdb keeps in-frame clones, though not all of them. The sample holds some 83,000 clones, 85% to 95% seen once. The sample was T cells isolated from PBMCs. These receptors all come from a human donor in good health. CDR3s include the opening cysteine and the closing phenylalanine or tryptophan. A D gene is named only where the DNA matches it firmly. The size field is filled for only some rows; it gives once, few, many or a size class.

cdr3_nt: TGTGCCAGCACATCAGCGGGAGATGCAGATACGCAGTATTTT
cdr3_aa: CASTSAGDADTQYF
v_call: TRBV2
j_call: TRBJ2-3
clone_size: -
cdr3_length: 14
d_call: TRBD2

cdr3_nt: TGTGCCAGCAGCTCGGACAGGGAAGGAAACACCATATATTTT
cdr3_aa: CASSSDREGNTIYF
v_call: TRBV7-9
j_call: TRBJ1-3
clone_size: -
cdr3_length: 14
d_call: TRBD1

cdr3_nt: TGTGCCAGCAGCTTAGCATCGACAGGGAATCAGCCCCAGCATTTT
cdr3_aa: CASSLASTGNQPQHF
v_call: TRBV7-2
j_call: TRBJ1-5
clone_size: -
cdr3_length: 15
d_call: TRBD1

cdr3_nt: TGTGCCAGCACTGAGGTACACTCTGGAAACACCATATATTTT
cdr3_aa: CASTEVHSGNTIYF
v_call: TRBV28
j_call: TRBJ1-3
clone_size: few
cdr3_length: 14
d_call: -

cdr3_nt: TGCGCCAGCAGCTTGACTGCCGGGAGTACCGTCGGGGAGCTGTTTTTT
cdr3_aa: CASSLTAGSTVGELFF
v_call: TRBV5-1
j_call: TRBJ2-2
clone_size: -
cdr3_length: 16
d_call: -

cdr3_nt: TGTGCCAGCTCACCACCGGCAGGGCCTGGGGAGCAGTACTTC
cdr3_aa: CASSPPAGPGEQYF
v_call: TRBV18
j_call: TRBJ2-7
clone_size: -
cdr3_length: 14
d_call: -

cdr3_nt: TGTGCCAGCAGTTTAGGGGACAGGGGTCACACTGAAGCTTTCTTT
cdr3_aa: CASSLGDRGHTEAFF
v_call: TRBV28
j_call: TRBJ1-1
clone_size: -
cdr3_length: 15
d_call: TRBD1

cdr3_nt: TGCGCCAGCAGCGTAGGTCCCGGGACAGGCTACAATGAGCAGTTCTTC
cdr3_aa: CASSVGPGTGYNEQFF
v_call: TRBV5-1
j_call: TRBJ2-1
clone_size: -
cdr3_length: 16
d_call: TRBD1

cdr3_nt: TGTGCCAGCAGTTATCGCGCCGGGACAGGGGTCTACGAGCAGTACTTC
cdr3_aa: CASSYRAGTGVYEQYF
v_call: TRBV11-3
j_call: TRBJ2-7
clone_size: few
cdr3_length: 16
d_call: TRBD1

cdr3_nt: TGCGCCAGCAGCCAAGCGGGAGTTGTTACCGGGGAGCTGTTTTTT
cdr3_aa: CASSQAGVVTGELFF
v_call: TRBV4-1
j_call: TRBJ2-2
clone_size: -
cdr3_length: 15
d_call: -

cdr3_nt: TGCGCCAGCAGCTTGGCGACAGGAACCTACAATGAGCAGTTCTTC
cdr3_aa: CASSLATGTYNEQFF
v_call: TRBV5-1
j_call: TRBJ2-1
clone_size: -
cdr3_length: 15
d_call: -

cdr3_nt: TGTGCCAGCAGTTTAGAGGTTAGGGCCAACGTCCTGACTTTC
cdr3_aa: CASSLEVRANVLTF
v_call: TRBV28
j_call: TRBJ2-6
clone_size: -
cdr3_length: 14
d_call: -

cdr3_nt: TGTGCCAGCTCACCACCTCTTACTAGCGGGAGTCACACAGATACGCAGTATTTT
cdr3_aa: CASSPPLTSGSHTDTQYF
v_call: TRBV18
j_call: TRBJ2-3
clone_size: -
cdr3_length: 18
d_call: TRBD2

cdr3_nt: TGCGCGCCACCAGCAGTATATAACGGGGGGGTTGATTACGAGCAGTACTTC
cdr3_aa: CAPPAVYNGGVDYEQYF
v_call: TRBV5-1
j_call: TRBJ2-7
clone_size: -
cdr3_length: 17
d_call: TRBD2

cdr3_nt: TGTGCCAGCATTGGCCTGAACACTGAAGCTTTCTTT
cdr3_aa: CASIGLNTEAFF
v_call: TRBV5-6
j_call: TRBJ1-1
clone_size: few
cdr3_length: 12
d_call: -

cdr3_nt: TGTGCCAGCAGTTACCAGCGGGAGGGGTACGAGCAGTACTTC
cdr3_aa: CASSYQREGYEQYF
v_call: TRBV6-5
j_call: TRBJ2-7
clone_size: -
cdr3_length: 14
d_call: TRBD2

cdr3_nt: TGTGCCAGCAGCTGGCGGACAGGGGACCTCTATGGCTACACCTTC
cdr3_aa: CASSWRTGDLYGYTF
v_call: TRBV13
j_call: TRBJ1-2
clone_size: -
cdr3_length: 15
d_call: TRBD1

cdr3_nt: TGTGCCAGCAGCTTCGGCTACGAGCAGTACTTC
cdr3_aa: CASSFGYEQYF
v_call: TRBV5-6
j_call: TRBJ2-7
clone_size: -
cdr3_length: 11
d_call: -

cdr3_nt: TGTGCCAGCAGTTACGTTAATACCGGGGAGCTGTTTTTT
cdr3_aa: CASSYVNTGELFF
v_call: TRBV6-5
j_call: TRBJ2-2
clone_size: -
cdr3_length: 13
d_call: -

cdr3_nt: TGTGCCAGCAGCTTAGATCACACACAAGCTTTCTTT
cdr3_aa: CASSLDHTQAFF
v_call: TRBV7-8
j_call: TRBJ1-1
clone_size: -
cdr3_length: 12
d_call: -

cdr3_nt: TGTGCCAGCAGCGTAGGGCTAGTCACAGATACGCAGTATTTT
cdr3_aa: CASSVGLVTDTQYF
v_call: TRBV9
j_call: TRBJ2-3
clone_size: -
cdr3_length: 14
d_call: -

cdr3_nt: TGTGCCAGCAGTAATCCACAGGGCAATAGCAATCAGCCCCAGCATTTT
cdr3_aa: CASSNPQGNSNQPQHF
v_call: TRBV7-2
j_call: TRBJ1-5
clone_size: -
cdr3_length: 16
d_call: -

cdr3_nt: TGTGCCAGCAGTTACTCGGGCGGGACTAATGAGCAGTTCTTC
cdr3_aa: CASSYSGGTNEQFF
v_call: TRBV6-6
j_call: TRBJ2-1
clone_size: -
cdr3_length: 14
d_call: -

cdr3_nt: TGTGCCAGCAGTTCCGCCGGAGGGAGGGCTTTCTTT
cdr3_aa: CASSSAGGRAFF
v_call: TRBV6-5
j_call: TRBJ1-1
clone_size: once
cdr3_length: 12
d_call: -

cdr3_nt: TGTGCCAGCAGCTGCCTCCTCAGGTCCACTGAAGCTTTCTTT
cdr3_aa: CASSCLLRSTEAFF
v_call: TRBV21-1
j_call: TRBJ1-1
clone_size: -
cdr3_length: 14
d_call: -

cdr3_nt: TGTGCCAGCAGCTTATACAGGGGGGACACTGAAGCTTTCTTT
cdr3_aa: CASSLYRGDTEAFF
v_call: TRBV11-2
j_call: TRBJ1-1
clone_size: -
cdr3_length: 14
d_call: TRBD1

cdr3_nt: TGTGCCAGCAGTAGGAAGGACAGGGACACCTACGAGCAGTACTTC
cdr3_aa: CASSRKDRDTYEQYF
v_call: TRBV6-5
j_call: TRBJ2-7
clone_size: -
cdr3_length: 15
d_call: TRBD1

cdr3_nt: TGTGCCAGCAGTTTAAAGTACAGGGGGTACTATGGCTACACCTTC
cdr3_aa: CASSLKYRGYYGYTF
v_call: TRBV28
j_call: TRBJ1-2
clone_size: -
cdr3_length: 15
d_call: TRBD1

cdr3_nt: TGTGCCAGCAGCCCACGGGGACTAGCGGGAGGAGGAGAGACCCAGTACTTC
cdr3_aa: CASSPRGLAGGGETQYF
v_call: TRBV7-3
j_call: TRBJ2-5
clone_size: -
cdr3_length: 17
d_call: TRBD2

cdr3_nt: TGCAGTGGAAGACAGGGTAACACCATATATTTT
cdr3_aa: CSGRQGNTIYF
v_call: TRBV20-1
j_call: TRBJ1-3
clone_size: -
cdr3_length: 11
d_call: TRBD1

cdr3_nt: TGTGCCAGCAGCCGCTTCAGGGTGGCGGAGGAAAAACTGTTTTTT
cdr3_aa: CASSRFRVAEEKLFF
v_call: TRBV14
j_call: TRBJ1-4
clone_size: -
cdr3_length: 15
d_call: -

cdr3_nt: TGTGCCAGCAGAGGGACATGGAACTACGAGCAGTACTTC
cdr3_aa: CASRGTWNYEQYF
v_call: TRBV6-6
j_call: TRBJ2-7
clone_size: -
cdr3_length: 13
d_call: -

cdr3_nt: TGTGCCACCCAAGGGACAGCTAGGGATGGCTATGGCTACACCTTC
cdr3_aa: CATQGTARDGYGYTF
v_call: TRBV27
j_call: TRBJ1-2
clone_size: -
cdr3_length: 15
d_call: TRBD1

cdr3_nt: TGTGCCAGCAGCTCCCCCTTTTCTGAAGCTTTCTTT
cdr3_aa: CASSSPFSEAFF
v_call: TRBV9
j_call: TRBJ1-1
clone_size: -
cdr3_length: 12
d_call: -

cdr3_nt: TGTGCCAGCTCACCAAGACAGGGGGATCAGCCCCAGCATTTT
cdr3_aa: CASSPRQGDQPQHF
v_call: TRBV18
j_call: TRBJ1-5
clone_size: once
cdr3_length: 14
d_call: TRBD1

cdr3_nt: TGTGCCAGCAGTGAATGGGGGGTGCTCTCTGGAAACACCATATATTTT
cdr3_aa: CASSEWGVLSGNTIYF
v_call: TRBV2
j_call: TRBJ1-3
clone_size: -
cdr3_length: 16
d_call: -

cdr3_nt: TGTGCCTCCGGCGGGGGCTCTGGAAACACCATATATTTT
cdr3_aa: CASGGGSGNTIYF
v_call: TRBV2
j_call: TRBJ1-3
clone_size: -
cdr3_length: 13
d_call: -

cdr3_nt: TGTGCCAGTAGTGACCCAGCGGGAGTGACAGATACGCAGTATTTT
cdr3_aa: CASSDPAGVTDTQYF
v_call: TRBV19
j_call: TRBJ2-3
clone_size: -
cdr3_length: 15
d_call: TRBD2

cdr3_nt: TGTGCCAGCAGTTTGGGCTCAAACACCGGGGAGCTGTTTTTT
cdr3_aa: CASSLGSNTGELFF
v_call: TRBV27
j_call: TRBJ2-2
clone_size: -
cdr3_length: 14
d_call: -